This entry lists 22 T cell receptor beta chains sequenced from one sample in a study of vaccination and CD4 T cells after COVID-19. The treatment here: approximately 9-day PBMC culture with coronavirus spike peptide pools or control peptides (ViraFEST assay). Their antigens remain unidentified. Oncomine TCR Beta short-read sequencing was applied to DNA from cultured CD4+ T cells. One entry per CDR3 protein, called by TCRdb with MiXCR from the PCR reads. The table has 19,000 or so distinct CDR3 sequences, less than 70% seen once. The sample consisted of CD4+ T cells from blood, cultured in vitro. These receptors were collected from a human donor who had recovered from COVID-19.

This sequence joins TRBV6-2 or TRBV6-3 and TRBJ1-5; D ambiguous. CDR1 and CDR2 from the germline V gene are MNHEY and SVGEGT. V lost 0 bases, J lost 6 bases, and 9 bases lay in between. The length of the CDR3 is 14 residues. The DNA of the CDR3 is TGTGCCAGCAGTTACTCAGGCCAGGCTCAGCCCCAGCATTTT. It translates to CASSYSGQAQPQHF.

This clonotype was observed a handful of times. The CDR3 protein is CASSGFGQGVGQPQHF. The CDR3 bases are TGTGCCAGCAGTGGATTTGGACAGGGGGTCGGGCAGCCCCAGCATTTT. The rearrangement uses TRBV6-1 and TRBJ1-5, with TRBD1 matching 10 bases. In germline, CDR1 is MNHNS, CDR2 SASEGT. With 4 bases clipped from V and 7 bases from J, the junction kept 10 bases outside the gene matches. This CDR3 is 16 amino acids long.

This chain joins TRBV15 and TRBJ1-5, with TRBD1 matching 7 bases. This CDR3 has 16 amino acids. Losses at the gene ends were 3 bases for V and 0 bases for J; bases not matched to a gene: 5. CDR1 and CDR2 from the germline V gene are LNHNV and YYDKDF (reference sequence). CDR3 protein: CATSRQGGYSNQPQHF. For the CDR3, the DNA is TGTGCCACCAGCAGGCAGGGGGGGTATAGCAATCAGCCCCAGCATTTT. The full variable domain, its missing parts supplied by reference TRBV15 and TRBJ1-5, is DAMVIQNPRYQVTQFGKPVTLSCSQTLNHNVMYWYQQKSSQAPKLLFHYYDKDFNNEADTPDNFQSRRPNTSFCFLDIRSPGLGDTAMYLCATSRQGGYSNQPQHFGDGTRLSIL.

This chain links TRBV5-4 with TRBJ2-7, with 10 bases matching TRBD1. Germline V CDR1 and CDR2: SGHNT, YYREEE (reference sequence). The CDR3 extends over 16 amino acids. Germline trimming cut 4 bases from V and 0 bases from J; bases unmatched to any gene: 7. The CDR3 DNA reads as TGTGCCAGCAGCCCAAGTGGGACAGGGGTCTCCTACGAGCAGTACTTC. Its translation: CASSPSGTGVSYEQYF.

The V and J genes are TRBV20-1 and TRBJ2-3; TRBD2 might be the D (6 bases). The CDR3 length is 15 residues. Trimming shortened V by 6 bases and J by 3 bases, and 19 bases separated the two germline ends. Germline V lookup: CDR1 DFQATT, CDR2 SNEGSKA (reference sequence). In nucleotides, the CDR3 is TGCAGTGCCACCTCAGTAGCGGCCGATACAGATACGCAGTATTTT. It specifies CSATSVAADTDTQYF.

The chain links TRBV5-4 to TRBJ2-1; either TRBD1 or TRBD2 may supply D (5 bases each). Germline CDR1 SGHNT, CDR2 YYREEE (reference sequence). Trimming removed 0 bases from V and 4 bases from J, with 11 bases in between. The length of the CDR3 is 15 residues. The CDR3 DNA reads TGTGCCAGCAGCTTGGTGGGGGAGAGGTACAATGAGCAGTTCTTC. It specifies CASSLVGERYNEQFF.

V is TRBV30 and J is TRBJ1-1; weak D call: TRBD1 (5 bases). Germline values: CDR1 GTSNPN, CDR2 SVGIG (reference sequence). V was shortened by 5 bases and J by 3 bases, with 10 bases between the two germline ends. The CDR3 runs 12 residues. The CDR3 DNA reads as TGTGCCTGGTCGACAGTTTACACTGAAGCTTTCTTT. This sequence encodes CAWSTVYTEAFF. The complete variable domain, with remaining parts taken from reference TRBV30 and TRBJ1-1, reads SQTIHQWPATLVQPVGSPLSLECTVEGTSNPNLYWYRQAAGRGLQLLFYSVGIGQISSEVPQNLSASRPQDRQFILSSKKLLLSDSGFYLCAWSTVYTEAFFGQGTRLTVV.

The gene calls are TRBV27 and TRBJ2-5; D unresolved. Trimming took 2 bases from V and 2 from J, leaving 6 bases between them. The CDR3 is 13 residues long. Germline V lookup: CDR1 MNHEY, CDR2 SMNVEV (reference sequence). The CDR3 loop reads CASSLTQQETQYF. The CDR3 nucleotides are TGTGCCAGCAGTTTAACACAGCAAGAGACCCAGTACTTC.

Here the CDR3 reads CASSDRSTSTDTQYF. In DNA form, the CDR3 reads TGTGCCAGCAGTGACCGCTCAACAAGCACAGATACGCAGTATTTT. This chain links TRBV25-1 with TRBJ2-3; D not certain. V lost 3 bases and J lost 0, with 10 bases in between. The V gene's germline CDR1 is MGHDK and CDR2 SYGVNS. The CDR3 length is 15 residues.

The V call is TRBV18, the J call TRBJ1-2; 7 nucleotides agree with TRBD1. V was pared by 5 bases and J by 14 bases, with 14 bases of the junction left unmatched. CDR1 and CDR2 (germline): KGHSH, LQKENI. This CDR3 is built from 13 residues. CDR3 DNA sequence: TGTGCCAGCTCAAATACCCGGGACAGCTTGGGGACCTTC. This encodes CASSNTRDSLGTF.

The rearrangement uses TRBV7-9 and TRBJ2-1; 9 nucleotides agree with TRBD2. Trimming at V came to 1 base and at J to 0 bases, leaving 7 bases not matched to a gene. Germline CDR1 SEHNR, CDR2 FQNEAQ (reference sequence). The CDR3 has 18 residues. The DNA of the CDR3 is TGTGCCAGCAGCTTAGTTGGGGCTAGCGGGAACTCCTACAATGAGCAGTTCTTC. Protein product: CASSLVGASGNSYNEQFF.

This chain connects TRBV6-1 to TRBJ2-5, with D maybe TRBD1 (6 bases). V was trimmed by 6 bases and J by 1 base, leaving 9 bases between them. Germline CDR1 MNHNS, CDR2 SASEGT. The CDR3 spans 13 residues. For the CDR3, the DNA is TGTGCCAGCAGCCGACAGGCCCAAGAGACCCAGTACTTC. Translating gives CASSRQAQETQYF.

In nucleotides, the CDR3 is TGCAGTGCTAGAGATCTCCCGATGGGCAATCAGCCCCAGCATTTT. Translation: CSARDLPMGNQPQHF. The chain links TRBV20-1 to TRBJ1-5; D call uncertain. V lost 0 bases and J 2 bases, leaving 11 bases between the germline ends. Germline V gene sequence: CDR1 DFQATT, CDR2 SNEGSKA (reference sequence). This CDR3 region has 15 residues.

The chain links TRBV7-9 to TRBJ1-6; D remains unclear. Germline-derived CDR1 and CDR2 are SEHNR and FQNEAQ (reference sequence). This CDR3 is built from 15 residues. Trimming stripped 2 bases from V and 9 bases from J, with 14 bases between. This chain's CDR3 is CASSLPHQRGSPLHF. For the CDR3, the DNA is TGTGCCAGCAGCTTACCACACCAACGCGGTTCACCCCTCCACTTT.

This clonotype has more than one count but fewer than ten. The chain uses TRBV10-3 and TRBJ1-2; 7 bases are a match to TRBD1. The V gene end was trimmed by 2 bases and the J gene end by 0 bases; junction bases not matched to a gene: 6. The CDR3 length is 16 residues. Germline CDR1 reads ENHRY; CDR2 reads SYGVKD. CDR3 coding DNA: TGTGCCATCAGTGAGCAGGCAGGGGGTTCTAACTATGGCTACACCTTC. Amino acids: CAISEQAGGSNYGYTF.

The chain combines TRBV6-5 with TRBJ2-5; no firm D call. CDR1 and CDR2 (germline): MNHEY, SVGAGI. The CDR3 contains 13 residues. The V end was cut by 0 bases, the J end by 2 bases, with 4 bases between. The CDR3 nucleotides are TGTGCCAGCAGTTACTCCAGACAAGAGACCCAGTACTTC. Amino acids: CASSYSRQETQYF.

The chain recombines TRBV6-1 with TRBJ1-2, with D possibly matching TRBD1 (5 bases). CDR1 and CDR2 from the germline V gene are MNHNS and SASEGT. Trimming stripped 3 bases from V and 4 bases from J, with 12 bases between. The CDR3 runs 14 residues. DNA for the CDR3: TGTGCCAGCAGTGACCCGGGGCTCGGCTATGGCTACACCTTC. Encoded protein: CASSDPGLGYGYTF.

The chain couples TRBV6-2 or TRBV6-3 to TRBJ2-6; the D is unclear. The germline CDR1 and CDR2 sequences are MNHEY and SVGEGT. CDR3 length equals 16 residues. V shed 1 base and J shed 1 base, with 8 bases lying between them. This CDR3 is CASSYLAQSGANVLTF. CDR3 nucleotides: TGTGCCAGCAGTTACTTGGCGCAATCTGGGGCCAACGTCCTGACTTTC.

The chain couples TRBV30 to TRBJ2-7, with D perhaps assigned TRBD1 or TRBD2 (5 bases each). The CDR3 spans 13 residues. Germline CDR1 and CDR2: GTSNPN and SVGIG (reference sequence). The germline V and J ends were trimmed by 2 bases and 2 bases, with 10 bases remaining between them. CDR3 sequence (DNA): TGTGCCTGGAGTCACCAGGGAGCCTACGAGCAGTACTTC. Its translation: CAWSHQGAYEQYF.

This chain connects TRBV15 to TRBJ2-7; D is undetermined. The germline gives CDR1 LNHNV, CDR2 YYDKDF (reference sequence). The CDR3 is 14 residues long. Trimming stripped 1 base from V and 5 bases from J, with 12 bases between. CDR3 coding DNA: TGTGCCACCAGCAGAGCCACACGCCGGGACGAGCAGTACTTC. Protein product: CATSRATRRDEQYF.

CDR3 DNA: TGTGCCAGCAGGACGCGGGAGGACCAAGAGACCCAGTACTTC. Protein sequence: CASRTREDQETQYF. This chain connects TRBV6-2 or TRBV6-3 to TRBJ2-5; 8 bases match TRBD2. Germline V gives CDR1 MNHEY, CDR2 SVGEGT. Trimming at V came to 6 bases and at J to 0 bases, leaving 3 bases not matched to a gene. The CDR3 covers 14 residues.

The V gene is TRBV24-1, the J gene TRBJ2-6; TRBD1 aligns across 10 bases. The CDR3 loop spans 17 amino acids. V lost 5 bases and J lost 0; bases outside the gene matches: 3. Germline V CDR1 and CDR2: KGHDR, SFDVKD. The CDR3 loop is CATSGGQGDSGANVLTF. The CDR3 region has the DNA TGTGCCACCAGTGGAGGACAGGGGGACTCTGGGGCCAACGTCCTGACTTTC.